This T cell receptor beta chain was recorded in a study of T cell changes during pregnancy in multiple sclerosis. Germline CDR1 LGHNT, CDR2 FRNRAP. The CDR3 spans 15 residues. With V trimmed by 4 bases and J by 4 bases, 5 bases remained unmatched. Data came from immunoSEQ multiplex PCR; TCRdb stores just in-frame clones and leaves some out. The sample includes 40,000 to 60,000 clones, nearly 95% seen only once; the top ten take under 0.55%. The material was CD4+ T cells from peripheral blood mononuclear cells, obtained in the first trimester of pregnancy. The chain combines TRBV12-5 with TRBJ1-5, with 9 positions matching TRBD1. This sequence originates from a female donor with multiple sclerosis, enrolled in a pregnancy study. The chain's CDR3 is CASGWGQGGNQPQHF. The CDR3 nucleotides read TGTGCTAGTGGTTGGGGACAGGGAGGGAATCAGCCCCAGCATTTT.